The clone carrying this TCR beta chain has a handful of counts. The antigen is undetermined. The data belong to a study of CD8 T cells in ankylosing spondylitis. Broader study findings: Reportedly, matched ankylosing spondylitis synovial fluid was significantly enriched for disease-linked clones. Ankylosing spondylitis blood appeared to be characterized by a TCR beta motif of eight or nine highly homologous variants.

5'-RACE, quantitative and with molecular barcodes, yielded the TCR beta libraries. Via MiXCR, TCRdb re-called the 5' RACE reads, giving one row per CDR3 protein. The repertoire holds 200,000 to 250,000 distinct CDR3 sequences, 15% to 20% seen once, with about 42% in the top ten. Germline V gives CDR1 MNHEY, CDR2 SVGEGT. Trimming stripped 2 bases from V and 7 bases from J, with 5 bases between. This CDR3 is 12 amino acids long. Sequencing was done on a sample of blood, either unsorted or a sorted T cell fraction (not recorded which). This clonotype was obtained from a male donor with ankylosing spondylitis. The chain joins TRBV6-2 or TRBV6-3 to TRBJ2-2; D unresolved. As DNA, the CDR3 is TGTGCCAGCAGTTACGGACGCGGGGAGCTGTTTTTT. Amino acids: CASSYGRGELFF.